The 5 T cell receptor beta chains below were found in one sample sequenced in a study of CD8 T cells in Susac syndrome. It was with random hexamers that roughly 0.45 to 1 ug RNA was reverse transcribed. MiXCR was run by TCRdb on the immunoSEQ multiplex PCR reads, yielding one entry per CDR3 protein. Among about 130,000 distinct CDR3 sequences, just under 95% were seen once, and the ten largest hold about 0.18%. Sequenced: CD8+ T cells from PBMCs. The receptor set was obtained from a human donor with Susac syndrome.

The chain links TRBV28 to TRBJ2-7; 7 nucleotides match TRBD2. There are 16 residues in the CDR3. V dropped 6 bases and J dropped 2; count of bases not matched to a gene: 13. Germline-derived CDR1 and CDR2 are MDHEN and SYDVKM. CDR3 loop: CASRPQLADRPYEQYF. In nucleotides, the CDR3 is TGTGCCAGCAGACCGCAGCTAGCGGACCGACCCTACGAGCAGTACTTC.

The CDR3: CASSHPPGLAATDTQYF. The CDR3, as DNA: TGTGCCAGCAGCCACCCCCCGGGACTAGCGGCCACAGATACGCAGTATTTT. The chain has TRBV11-2 and TRBJ2-3; 11 positions match TRBD2. Unmatched junction bases numbered 9, after V lost 5 bases and J lost 2 bases. CDR1 SGHAT and CDR2 FQNNGV come from the germline V gene. CDR3 size: 17 residues. Filled out from reference TRBV11-2 and TRBJ2-3, the complete variable domain reads EAGVAQSPRYKIIEKRQSVAFWCNPISGHATLYWYQQILGQGPKLLIQFQNNGVVDDSQLPKDRFSAERLKGVDSTLKIQPAKLEDSAVYLCASSHPPGLAATDTQYFGPGTRLTVL.

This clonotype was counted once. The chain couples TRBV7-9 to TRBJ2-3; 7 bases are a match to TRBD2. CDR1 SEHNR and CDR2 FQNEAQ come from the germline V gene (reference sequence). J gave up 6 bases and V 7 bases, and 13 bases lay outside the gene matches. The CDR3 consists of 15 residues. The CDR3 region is CASNSGTLPTDTQYF. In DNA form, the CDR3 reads TGTGCCAGCAACAGCGGGACGCTCCCCACGGATACGCAGTATTTT.

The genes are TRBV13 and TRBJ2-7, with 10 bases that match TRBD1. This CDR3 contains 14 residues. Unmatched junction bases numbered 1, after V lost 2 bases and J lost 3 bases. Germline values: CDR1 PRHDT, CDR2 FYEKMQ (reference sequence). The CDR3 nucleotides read TGTGCCAGCAGCTTAAGGACAGGGGGCTACGAGCAGTACTTC. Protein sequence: CASSLRTGGYEQYF.

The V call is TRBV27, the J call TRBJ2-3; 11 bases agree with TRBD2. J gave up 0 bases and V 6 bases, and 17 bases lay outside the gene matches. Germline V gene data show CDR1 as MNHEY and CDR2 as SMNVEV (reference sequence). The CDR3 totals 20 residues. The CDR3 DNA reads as TGTGCCAGCAGCCCCCCCCCGGGACTAGCGGATCCTCCAAGCACAGATACGCAGTATTTT. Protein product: CASSPPPGLADPPSTDTQYF.